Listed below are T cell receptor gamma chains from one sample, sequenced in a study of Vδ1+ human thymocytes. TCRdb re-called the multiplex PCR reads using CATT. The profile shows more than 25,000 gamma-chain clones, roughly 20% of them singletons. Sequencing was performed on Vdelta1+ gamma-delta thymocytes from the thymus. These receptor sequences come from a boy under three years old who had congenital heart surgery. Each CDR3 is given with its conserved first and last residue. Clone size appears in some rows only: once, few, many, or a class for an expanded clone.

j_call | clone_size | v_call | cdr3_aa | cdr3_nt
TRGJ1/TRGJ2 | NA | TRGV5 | CATWDRPLRKLF | TGTGCCACCTGGGACAGGCCTCTAAGGAAACTCTTT
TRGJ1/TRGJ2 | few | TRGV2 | CATWDGRSGYAKLF | TGTGCCACCTGGGACGGACGATCTGGTTACGCGAAACTCTTT
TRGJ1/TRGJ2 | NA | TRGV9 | CALWGLGKKLF | TGTGCCTTGTGGGGTTTGGGTAAGAAACTCTTT
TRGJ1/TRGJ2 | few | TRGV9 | CALWEVKRREKLF | TGTGCCTTGTGGGAGGTGAAGAGGCGGGAGAAACTCTTT
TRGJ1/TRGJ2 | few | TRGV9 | CALWELSYYYKKLF | TGTGCCTTGTGGGAGCTTTCCTATTATTATAAGAAACTCTTT
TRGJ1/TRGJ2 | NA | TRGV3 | CATWDRRSYYKKLF | TGTGCCACCTGGGACAGGCGGTCCTATTATAAGAAACTCTTT
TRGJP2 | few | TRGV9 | CALWEGNSSDWIKTF | TGTGCCTTGTGGGAGGGCAATAGTAGTGATTGGATCAAGACGTTT
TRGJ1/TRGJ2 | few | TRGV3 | CATWDRPQMEKLF | TGTGCCACCTGGGACAGGCCTCAGATGGAGAAACTCTTT
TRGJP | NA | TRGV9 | CALWERIQELGKKIKVF | TGTGCCTTGTGGGAGCGAATACAAGAGTTGGGCAAAAAAATCAAGGTATTT
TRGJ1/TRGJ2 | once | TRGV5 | CATWDHTSNYYKKLF | TGTGCCACCTGGGACCATACCTCGAATTATTATAAGAAACTCTTT
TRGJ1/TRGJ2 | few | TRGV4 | CATWSYYKKLF | TGTGCCACCTGGAGCTATTATAAGAAACTCTTT
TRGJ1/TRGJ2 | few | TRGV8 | CATWAPNKKLF | TGTGCCACCTGGGCCCCTAATAAGAAACTCTTT
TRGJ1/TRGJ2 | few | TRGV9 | CALWEVASYKKLF | TGTGCCTTGTGGGAGGTAGCGAGTTATAAGAAACTCTTT
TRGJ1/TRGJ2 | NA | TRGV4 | CATWDGPLLGYKKLF | TGTGCCACCTGGGACGGGCCTCTACTGGGATATAAGAAACTCTTC
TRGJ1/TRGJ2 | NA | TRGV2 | CATWDGPYGYKKLF | TGTGCCACCTGGGACGGGCCATATGGTTATAAGAAACTCTTT
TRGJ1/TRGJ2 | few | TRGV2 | CATWDGQHYKKLF | TGTGCCACCTGGGACGGGCAGCACTATAAGAAACTCTTT
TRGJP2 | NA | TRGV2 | CATPVVSDWIKTF | TGTGCCACCCCGGTAGTAAGCGATTGGATCAAGACGTTT
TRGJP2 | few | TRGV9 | CALWERIGSDWIKTF | TGTGCCTTGTGGGAGCGAATAGGTAGTGATTGGATCAAGACGTTT
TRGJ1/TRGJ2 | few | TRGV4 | CATWDTPYYKKLF | TGTGCCACCTGGGATACACCTTATTATAAGAAACTCTTT
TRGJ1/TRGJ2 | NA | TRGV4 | CATWFGHKKLF | TGTGCCACCTGGTTTGGGCATAAGAAACTCTTC
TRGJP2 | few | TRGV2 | CATWDELSSDWIKTF | TGTGCCACCTGGGACGAGCTCAGTAGTGATTGGATCAAGACGTTT
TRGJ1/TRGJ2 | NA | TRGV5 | CATWDRLGKNYYKKLF | TGTGCCACCTGGGACAGACTCGGAAAGAATTATTATAAGAAACTCTTT
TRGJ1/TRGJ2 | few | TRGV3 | CATWDRPAFIPYYKKLF | TGTGCCACCTGGGACAGGCCCGCTTTCATTCCTTATTATAAGAAACTCTTT
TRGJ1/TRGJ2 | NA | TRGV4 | CATWEAYYKKLF | TGTGCCACCTGGGAAGCCTATTATAAGAAACTCTTT
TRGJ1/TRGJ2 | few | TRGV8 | CATWDINYKKLF | TGTGCCACCTGGGATATCAATTATAAGAAACTCTTT
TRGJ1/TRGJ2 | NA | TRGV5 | CATWAPPGYYKKLF | TGTGCCACCTGGGCCCCCCCGGGCTATTATAAGAAACTCTTT
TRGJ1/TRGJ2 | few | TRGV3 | CATWDSFYYYKKLF | TGTGCCACCTGGGACTCCTTCTATTATTATAAGAAACTCTTT
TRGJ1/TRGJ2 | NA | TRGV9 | CALWEVLKLF | TGTGCCTTGTGGGAGGTGCTGAAACTCTTT
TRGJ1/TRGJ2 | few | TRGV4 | CATWDPPDYYKKLF | TGTGCCACCTGGGATCCCCCGGATTATTATAAGAAACTCTTT
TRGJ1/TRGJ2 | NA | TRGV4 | CATWDGLIYYKKLF | TGTGCCACCTGGGATGGCCTTATTTATTATAAGAAACTCTTT
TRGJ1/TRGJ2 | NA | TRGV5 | CATWDRDYYKKLF | TGTGCCACCTGGGACCGAGATTATTATAAGAAACTCTTT
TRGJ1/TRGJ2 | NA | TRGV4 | CATWSNTIKKLF | TGTGCCACCTGGTCAAATACCATAAAGAAACTCTTT
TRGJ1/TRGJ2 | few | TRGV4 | CATWDSARVYYKKLF | TGTGCCACCTGGGATTCGGCAAGGGTTTATTATAAGAAACTCTTT
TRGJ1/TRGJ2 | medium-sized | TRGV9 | CALWGYKKLF | TGTGCCTTGTGGGGATATAAGAAACTCTTT
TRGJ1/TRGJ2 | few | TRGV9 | CALWTTPNKKLF | TGTGCCTTGTGGACCACACCAAATAAGAAACTCTTT
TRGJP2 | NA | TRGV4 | CATWDVNSSDWIKTF | TGTGCCACCTGGGACGTAAATAGTAGTGATTGGATCAAGACGTTT
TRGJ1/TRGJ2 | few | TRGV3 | CATWDRPCGYKKLF | TGTGCCACCTGGGACAGGCCCTGCGGGTATAAGAAACTCTTT
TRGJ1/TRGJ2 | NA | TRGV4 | CATWDGPPEDKKLF | TGTGCCACCTGGGACGGGCCCCCGGAGGATAAGAAACTCTTT
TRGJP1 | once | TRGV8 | CATWDRPSTTGWFKIF | TGTGCCACCTGGGATAGGCCCAGTACCACTGGTTGGTTCAAGATATTT
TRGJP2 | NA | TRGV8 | CATWGRASSDWIKTF | TGTGCCACCTGGGGCCGGGCCAGTAGTGATTGGATCAAGACGTTT
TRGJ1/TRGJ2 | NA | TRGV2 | CATWDVSYYKKLF | TGTGCCACCTGGGATGTCTCTTATTATAAGAAACTCTTT
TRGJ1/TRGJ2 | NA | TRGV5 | CATWDIKNYKKLF | TGTGCCACCTGGGACATAAAGAATTATAAGAAACTCTTT
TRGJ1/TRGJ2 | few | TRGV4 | CATWDPTNYYKKLF | TGTGCCACCTGGGACCCCACGAATTATTATAAGAAACTCTTT
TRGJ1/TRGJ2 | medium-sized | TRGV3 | CATWDRPGKLF | TGTGCCACCTGGGACAGGCCGGGGAAACTCTTT
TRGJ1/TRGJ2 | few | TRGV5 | CATWDRRPCDKKLF | TGTGCCACCTGGGACAGGCGGCCGTGCGATAAGAAACTCTTT
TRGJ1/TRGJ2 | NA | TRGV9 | CALWEGTQDYKKLF | TGTGCCTTGTGGGAGGGCACACAGGACTATAAGAAACTCTTT
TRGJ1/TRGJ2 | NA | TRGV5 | CATWDRQEYKKLF | TGTGCCACCTGGGACAGGCAAGAATATAAGAAACTCTTT
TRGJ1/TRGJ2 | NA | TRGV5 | CATWDRRGGYKKLF | TGTGCCACCTGGGACAGGCGGGGAGGTTATAAGAAACTCTTT
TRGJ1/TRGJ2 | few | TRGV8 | CATWAQRGYKKLF | TGTGCCACCTGGGCCCAGCGTGGTTATAAGAAACTCTTT
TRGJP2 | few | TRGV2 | CATWDSPRGGYSSDWIKTF | TGTGCCACCTGGGACTCCCCAAGGGGAGGATATAGTAGTGATTGGATCAAGACGTTT
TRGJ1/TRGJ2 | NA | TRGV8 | CATWAGDYYKKLF | TGTGCCACCTGGGCTGGAGATTATTATAAGAAACTCTTT
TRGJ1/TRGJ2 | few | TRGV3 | CATWDSPHFPLDKKLF | TGTGCCACCTGGGACAGTCCTCACTTTCCCCTTGATAAGAAACTCTTT